This T cell receptor (beta chain) was identified during a study of T-cell memory formation after mild COVID-19. The V gene lost 8 bases and the J gene lost 10 bases, with 21 bases spanning the gap. This CDR3 is 14 amino acids long. The study, taken as a whole, reports: Second-wave clones peaking on day 37 lacked confirmed SARS-CoV-2 specificity.

TCRdb itself ran the 5' RACE reads through MiXCR, one entry per CDR3 protein. The sample has some 300,000 distinct CDR3 sequences, roughly 21% seen once. This clonotype appeared many times. Antigen: not known. Sample: PBMCs or a T cell subset sorted from them (not recorded which). The chain is built from TRBV12-3 or TRBV12-4 and TRBJ2-1, with D hard to call. The receptor's source is a man between 18 and 35 years old who had mild COVID-19 (a few samples of this study predate the infection). Cell type and time point are not known. The CDR3 bases are TGTGCCAGCCTCCGGGCAGGCGTACAGAAAGAGCAGTTCTTC. This encodes CASLRAGVQKEQFF.